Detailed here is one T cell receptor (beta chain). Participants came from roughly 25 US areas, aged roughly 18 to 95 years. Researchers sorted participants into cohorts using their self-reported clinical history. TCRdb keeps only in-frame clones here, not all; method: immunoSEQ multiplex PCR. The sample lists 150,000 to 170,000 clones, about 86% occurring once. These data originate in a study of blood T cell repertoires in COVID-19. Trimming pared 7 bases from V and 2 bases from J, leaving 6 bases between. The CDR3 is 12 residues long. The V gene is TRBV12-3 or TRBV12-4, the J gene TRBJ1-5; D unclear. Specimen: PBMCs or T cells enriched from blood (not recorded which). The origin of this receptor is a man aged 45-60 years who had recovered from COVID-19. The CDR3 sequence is CASTPGNQPQHF. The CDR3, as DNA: TGTGCCAGCACCCCCGGCAATCAGCCCCAGCATTTT.